This entry concerns a single T cell receptor (beta chain). This entry is derived from a study of blood T cell repertoires in COVID-19. For the study at large: T cells, B-cell-depleted T cells, or PBMCs supplied cDNA or gDNA.

Germline CDR1 DFQATT, CDR2 SNEGSKA (reference sequence). CDR3 length equals 10 residues. Trimming removed 3 bases from V and 6 bases from J, with 6 bases in between. As handled by the study authors: It was from reference gene primer amplification that nucleated cell counts were estimated. Libraries were prepared by immunoSEQ multiplex PCR; TCRdb keeps only in-frame clonotypes and omits some of them. That table is the source of V, J and clone size, and D and trimming were worked out from the DNA. The sample lists some 160,000 clones, 60% to 80% occurring once. The sample comprised peripheral blood. The sequence derives from a man aged 45-60 years with active or convalescent COVID-19. This sequence joins TRBV20-1 and TRBJ2-7, with D uncertain. The DNA for the CDR3 is TGCAGTGCTAGTAAGCTCGAGCAGTACTTC. The encoded protein is CSASKLEQYF.